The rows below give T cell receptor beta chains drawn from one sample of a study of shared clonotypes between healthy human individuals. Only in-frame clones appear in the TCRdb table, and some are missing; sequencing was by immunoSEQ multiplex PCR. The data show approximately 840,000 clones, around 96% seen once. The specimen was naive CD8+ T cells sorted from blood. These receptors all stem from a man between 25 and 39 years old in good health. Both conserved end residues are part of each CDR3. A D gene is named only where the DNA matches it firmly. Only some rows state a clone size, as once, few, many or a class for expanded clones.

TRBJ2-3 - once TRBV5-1 CASSLRAEGTDTQYF TGCGCCAGCAGCTTGCGAGCGGAGGGCACAGATACGCAGTATTTT
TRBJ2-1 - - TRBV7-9 CASSSPGQRRNEQFF TGTGCCAGCAGCTCCCCGGGACAAAGAAGAAATGAGCAGTTCTTC
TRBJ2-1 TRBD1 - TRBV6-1 CASSDNPGQGVWDEQFF TGTGCCAGCAGTGATAACCCGGGACAGGGGGTCTGGGATGAGCAGTTCTTC
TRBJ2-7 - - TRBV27 CASSFGATYEQYF TGTGCCAGCAGTTTCGGGGCAACCTACGAGCAGTACTTC
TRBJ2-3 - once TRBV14 CASSQDGGVTDTQYF TGTGCCAGCAGCCAAGATGGCGGGGTCACAGATACGCAGTATTTT
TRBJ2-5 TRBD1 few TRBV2 CASSDGGQGVETQYF TGTGCCAGCAGTGATGGGGGACAGGGGGTCGAGACCCAGTACTTC
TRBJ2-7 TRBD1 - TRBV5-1 CASSLFAGGRYEQYF TGCGCCAGCAGCTTGTTCGCAGGGGGCCGGTACGAGCAGTACTTC
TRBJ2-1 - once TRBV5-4 CASSLGLVFDEQFF TGTGCCAGCAGCTTGGGACTAGTATTCGATGAGCAGTTCTTC
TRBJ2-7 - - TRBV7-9 CASSPPGARRGYEQYF TGTGCCAGCAGCCCCCCCGGGGCACGGCGGGGCTACGAGCAGTACTTC
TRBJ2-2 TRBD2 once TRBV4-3 CASSPRTSGRQAGELFF TGCGCCAGCAGCCCTCGGACTAGCGGGAGACAAGCCGGGGAGCTGTTTTTT
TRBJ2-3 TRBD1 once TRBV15 CATSTQRGPDTQYF TGTGCCACCAGCACTCAAAGGGGGCCAGATACGCAGTATTTT
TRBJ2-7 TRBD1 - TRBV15 CATSETGTGIHEQYF TGTGCCACCAGCGAGACCGGGACAGGGATTCACGAGCAGTACTTC
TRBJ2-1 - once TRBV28 CASSFARDSTEAGFF TGTGCCAGCAGTTTTGCGAGGGACTCAACGGAGGCTGGGTTCTTC
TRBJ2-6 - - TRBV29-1 CSVDEGFSGANVLTF TGCAGCGTTGACGAGGGGTTCTCTGGGGCCAACGTCCTGACTTTC
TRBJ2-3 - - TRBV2 CASIGGFDTQYF TGTGCCAGCATCGGGGGATTTGATACGCAGTATTTT
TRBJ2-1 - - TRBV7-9 CASSLERGMEQFF TGTGCCAGCAGCTTAGAACGCGGGATGGAGCAGTTCTTC
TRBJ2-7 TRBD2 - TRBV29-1 CSVWLAGHYEQYF TGCAGCGTTTGGCTAGCGGGTCACTACGAGCAGTACTTC
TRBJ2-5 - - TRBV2 CARRELTGKETQYF TGTGCCCGACGGGAACTCACAGGGAAAGAGACCCAGTACTTC
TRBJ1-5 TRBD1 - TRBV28 CASSLNRGVSQPQHF TGTGCCAGCAGTTTGAACAGGGGTGTCAGTCAGCCCCAGCATTTT
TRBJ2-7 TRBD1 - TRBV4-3 CASSQETGKQYF TGCGCCAGCAGCCAAGAGACAGGGAAGCAGTACTTC
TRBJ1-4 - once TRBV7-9 CASSSLTGKAGEKLFF TGTGCCAGCAGCTCATTAACGGGGAAAGCAGGCGAAAAACTGTTTTTT
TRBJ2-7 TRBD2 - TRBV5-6 CASSFRTSGYEQYF TGTGCCAGCAGTTTCCGGACTAGCGGGTACGAGCAGTACTTC